These 27 T cell receptor beta chains originate from one sample sequenced in a study of blood T cells in healthy people across ages. The second PCR ran roughly 7 to 12 cycles with a sample-barcoded 5' primer and J-beta primers. TCRdb reprocessed the 5' RACE reads via MiXCR and lists one record per CDR3 protein. The table includes about 1,600,000 distinct CDR3 sequences, roughly 40% detected once. Specimen: blood. These receptors originate from a young woman in good health.

The J gene is TRBJ1-5, the V gene TRBV12-3 or TRBV12-4; possible D gene TRBD1, 5 bases. Trimming cost V 5 bases and J 0 bases, with 14 bases left between them. The CDR3 has 16 residues. The CDR3 DNA follows: TGTGCCAGCAGTAAAGGTGGGGGTGTTAGCAATCAGCCCCAGCATTTT. It specifies CASSKGGGVSNQPQHF.

The gene calls are TRBV20-1 and TRBJ2-5; possible D gene TRBD1, 5 bases. The CDR3 runs 13 residues. V gave up 0 bases and J gave up 11 bases, with 16 bases separating them. CDR1 and CDR2 from the germline V gene are DFQATT and SNEGSKA (reference sequence). CDR3 sequence: CSARDYTDRQQYF. The CDR3 nucleotides read TGCAGTGCTAGAGATTACACTGACCGACAGCAGTACTTC.

CDR3 sequence (DNA): TGTGCCAGCAGCCCCCAGGGCCAGGGTCTCTATGGCTACACCTTC. Translating it yields CASSPQGQGLYGYTF. The chain uses TRBV28 and TRBJ1-2; perhaps TRBD1 as D (5 bases). Per the germline V gene, CDR1 is MDHEN and CDR2 is SYDVKM. V shed 6 bases and J shed 4 bases, with 18 bases lying between them. The CDR3 is 15 amino acids.

The chain links TRBV28 to TRBJ2-1; 9 nucleotides align to TRBD2. There are 14 residues in the CDR3. The J segment lost 7 bases and the V segment lost 7 bases, leaving 8 bases of the junction unmatched. Germline V gene lookup returns CDR1 MDHEN and CDR2 SYDVKM. The chain's CDR3 is CASIAGGPENEQFF. The CDR3, as DNA: TGTGCCAGCATTGCGGGGGGGCCGGAGAATGAGCAGTTCTTC.

V usage is TRBV12-3 or TRBV12-4 and J usage is TRBJ1-2; 7 nucleotides align to TRBD1. The V and J ends lost 6 bases and 8 bases, in that order; junction bases with no gene match: 3. The CDR3 covers 11 residues. The chain's CDR3 is CASRTGSGYTF. In DNA, the CDR3 is TGTGCCAGCAGGACAGGGAGCGGCTACACCTTC.

The V and J genes are TRBV27 and TRBJ1-5, with 10 bases fitting TRBD1. The CDR3 loop spans 15 amino acids. From germline, CDR1 is MNHEY and CDR2 SMNVEV (reference sequence). J gave up 6 bases and V 0 bases, and 2 bases lay outside the gene matches. CDR3 nucleotide sequence: TGTGCCAGCAGTTTATCCGGGACAGGGGTTCAGCCCCAGCATTTT. Protein: CASSLSGTGVQPQHF.

The chain joins TRBV10-1 to TRBJ1-1; 7 bases map to TRBD1. This CDR3 spans 13 amino acids. In germline, CDR1 is WNHNN, CDR2 SYGVQD (reference sequence). The V and J ends lost 8 bases and 5 bases, in that order; junction bases with no gene match: 8. The CDR3 nucleotides are TGCGCCAGCGCAGACAGGGTTGGAACTGAAGCTTTCTTT. This encodes CASADRVGTEAFF.

With regard to this clonotype: With a much larger clone just one base away, this may be a read error. The V call is TRBV6-5, the J call TRBJ1-2; TRBD1 agrees at 8 bases. The CDR3 loop spans 14 amino acids. The germline V gene has CDR1 MNHEY and CDR2 SVGAGI. The V gene end was trimmed by 8 bases and the J gene end by 8 bases; junction bases not matched to a gene: 13. CDR3: CASGPDRVAWGYTF. The CDR3 nucleotides read TGTGCCAGCGGCCCGGACAGGGTAGCCTGGGGCTACACCTTC.

In its sample, this clonotype was seen a few times. This rearrangement joins TRBV11-2 to TRBJ2-7; D is ambiguous. Trimming stripped 4 bases from V and 0 bases from J, with 16 bases between. This CDR3 region has 16 residues. CDR1 is SGHAT, CDR2 FQNNGV, per germline. The CDR3 nucleotides are TGTGCCAGCAGCTCCTCCCTCCTTGTTAACTCCTACGAGCAGTACTTC. Its protein is CASSSSLLVNSYEQYF. The whole variable domain, filled in from reference TRBV11-2 and TRBJ2-7, reads EAGVAQSPRYKIIEKRQSVAFWCNPISGHATLYWYQQILGQGPKLLIQFQNNGVVDDSQLPKDRFSAERLKGVDSTLKIQPAKLEDSAVYLCASSSSLLVNSYEQYFGPGTRLTVT.

V gene TRBV11-2 combines with J gene TRBJ1-4; D gene ambiguous. Deletions cut 5 bases from V and 5 bases from J, with 9 bases between. CDR1 and CDR2 (germline): SGHAT, FQNNGV. This CDR3 is built from 13 residues. The CDR3 region is CASSRGLNEKLFF. The CDR3 DNA sequence: TGTGCCAGCAGCCGCGGGCTGAATGAAAAACTGTTTTTT.

The J gene is TRBJ2-7, the V gene TRBV29-1, with TRBD2 matching 9 bases. Trimming took 5 bases from V and 4 from J; bases not matched to a gene: 6. The CDR3 is made up of 13 amino acids. The germline V gene has CDR1 SQVTM and CDR2 ANQGSEA. This CDR3 reads CSVHDSGSYEQYF. As DNA, the CDR3 is TGCAGCGTTCATGATAGCGGGAGTTACGAGCAGTACTTC.

The J gene is TRBJ1-2, the V gene TRBV14; D is unresolved. The germline CDR1 and CDR2 sequences are SGHDN and FVKESK. The CDR3 spans 15 residues. V was trimmed by 5 bases and J by 3 bases, leaving 16 bases between them. CDR3: CASSTSAGGYYGYTF. The CDR3 coding sequence is TGTGCCAGCAGCACTTCCGCCGGCGGGTACTATGGCTACACCTTC.

The chain is built from TRBV21-1 and TRBJ2-2; the table's D call of TRBD1 was not tested on the DNA. TRBV21-1 is described as a pseudogene. CDR3 size: 17 residues. CDR3 sequence reads: CASSKTNRDREPGELFF. The CDR3 DNA reads as TGTGCCAGCAGCAAAACGAACCGGGACAGGGAACCCGGGGAGCTGTTTTTT.

This chain connects TRBV3-1 to TRBJ2-1; 8 bases agree with TRBD2. The CDR3 covers 14 residues. Germline V gene lookup returns CDR1 LGHDT and CDR2 YNNKEL (reference sequence). V lost 1 base, J lost 7 bases, and 3 bases stayed unmatched. The chain's CDR3 is CASSQAGLENEQFF. Here the CDR3 DNA reads TGTGCCAGCAGCCAAGCGGGACTAGAGAATGAGCAGTTCTTC.

The chain joins TRBV12-3 or TRBV12-4 to TRBJ2-1; weak D call: TRBD1 (5 bases). The CDR3 has 19 amino acids. Trimming pared 4 bases from V and 4 bases from J, leaving 26 bases between. CDR3 in DNA: TGTGCCAGCAGTTACCAGGGTTCTAATTTCCTATCCTTTTACAATGAGCAGTTCTTC. This encodes CASSYQGSNFLSFYNEQFF.

In the case of this clonotype: The junction differs from germline at one of its ends, possibly a read error. V and J are TRBV24-1 and TRBJ2-5; D not resolved. This CDR3 comprises 14 residues. From germline, CDR1 is KGHDR and CDR2 SFDVKD. The CDR3 region is CATGEARVGSEQYF. CDR3 bases: TGTGCCACCGGTGAAGCACGTGTGGGATCTGAGCAGTACTTC.

This chain uses TRBV2 with TRBJ1-4; no definite D call. The CDR3 runs to 11 residues. V shed 7 bases and J shed 15 bases, with 15 bases lying between them. Germline V gene data show CDR1 as SNHLY and CDR2 as FYNNEI. This CDR3 is CASILTGSMFF. The DNA of the CDR3 is TGTGCCAGCATACTCACCGGGTCCATGTTTTTT.

The chain recombines TRBV20-1 with TRBJ1-1; D is unresolved. Germline lookup yields CDR1 DFQATT and CDR2 SNEGSKA (reference sequence). Trimming pared 4 bases from V and 4 bases from J, leaving 16 bases between. There are 14 residues in the CDR3. The DNA for the CDR3 is TGCAGTGCTACAGCAACGGGGTCGAGCACTGAAGCTTTCTTT. Protein: CSATATGSSTEAFF.

V usage is TRBV10-3 and J usage is TRBJ2-3, with 10 nucleotides matching TRBD1. Germline V gene sequence: CDR1 ENHRY, CDR2 SYGVKD. The length of the CDR3 is 15 residues. V gave up 6 bases and J gave up 3 bases; unmatched junction bases: 6. The CDR3 here is CAISERDRGTDTQYF. The CDR3 DNA reads TGTGCCATCAGCGAACGGGACAGGGGTACAGATACGCAGTATTTT.

The V gene is TRBV29-1, the J gene TRBJ1-2, with unresolved D. Germline CDR1 SQVTM, CDR2 ANQGSEA. This CDR3 has 13 amino acids. DNA of the CDR3: TGCACCACGAGAAGGGCCACCAACTATGGCTACACCTTC. The encoded protein is CTTRRATNYGYTF.

The rearrangement links TRBV10-3 to TRBJ2-7, with D perhaps TRBD1 (6 bases). CDR3 length: 14 residues. V was shortened by 2 bases and J by 6 bases, with 14 bases between the two germline ends. Germline V CDR1 and CDR2: ENHRY, SYGVKD. The CDR3 is CAISEPGETVEQYF. The CDR3 region has the DNA TGTGCCATCAGTGAGCCAGGGGAAACCGTCGAGCAGTACTTC.

Remarks on this clonotype: With a much larger clone just one base away, this may be a read error. The J gene is TRBJ2-1, the V gene TRBV29-1; D is possibly TRBD2 (5 bases). The CDR3 covers 12 residues. Trimming left V 4 bases short and J 10 bases short, with 14 bases between. The germline V gene has CDR1 SQVTM and CDR2 ANQGSEA. CDR3 DNA: TGCAGCGTTGCCCCCGGGAACTACGAGCAGTTCTTC. Its translation is CSVAPGNYEQFF.

V gene TRBV27 combines with J gene TRBJ2-5; D not certain. The V end lost 2 bases, the J end lost 7 bases, and 20 bases lay between the germline ends. CDR1 is MNHEY and CDR2 is SMNVEV in the germline V gene (reference sequence). CDR3 length equals 16 residues. In DNA, the CDR3 is TGTGCCAGCAGTTTAAGTGGACGGGCCACAGATGGGACCCAGTACTTC. This codes for CASSLSGRATDGTQYF.

The genes are TRBV3-1 and TRBJ1-5; D gene uncertain. CDR3 length: 17 amino acids. Trimming took off 0 bases at V and 2 bases at J, with 14 bases between the two ends. Germline lookup yields CDR1 LGHDT and CDR2 YNNKEL (reference sequence). The CDR3 DNA follows: TGTGCCAGCAGCCAAGAGAGGGCTGTAAGCGGCAATCAGCCCCAGCATTTT. Translated, it gives CASSQERAVSGNQPQHF.

CDR3 sequence (DNA): TGTGCCAGCAGTGTCCCCCAGGACAGGGGGAAGACCCAGTACTTC. This codes for CASSVPQDRGKTQYF. The gene calls are TRBV6-1 and TRBJ2-5, with 10 bases matching TRBD1. The V gene end was trimmed by 4 bases and the J gene end by 6 bases; junction bases not matched to a gene: 8. The CDR3 contains 15 residues. Germline CDR1 reads MNHNS; CDR2 reads SASEGT.

This clonotype has a handful of counts. The J gene is TRBJ2-3, the V gene TRBV20-1; TRBD2 is a possible D gene (5 bases). CDR1 DFQATT and CDR2 SNEGSKA come from the germline V gene (reference sequence). The CDR3 totals 14 residues. Trimming pared 6 bases from V and 5 bases from J, leaving 18 bases between. The CDR3 DNA follows: TGCAGTGCCCGAGCGGCGTCAGAAGGAGATACGCAGTATTTT. Its translation is CSARAASEGDTQYF.

In this sample, this clonotype turned up a few times. The CDR3 protein is CAISESISGGAGYTF. The CDR3 DNA is TGTGCCATCAGTGAGTCGATATCTGGGGGTGCTGGCTACACCTTC. The rearrangement joins TRBV10-3 to TRBJ1-2; tentatively, D is TRBD1 (5 bases). Trimming stripped 0 bases from V and 7 bases from J, with 15 bases between. Germline V gives CDR1 ENHRY, CDR2 SYGVKD. The CDR3 covers 15 residues.